Following are 18 T cell receptor beta chains from one sample sequenced in a study of T cell responses to AZD1222 COVID-19 vaccine. Clones were sequenced by immunoSEQ multiplex PCR, and TCRdb holds only the in-frame ones, with some missing. The sample lists about 150,000 clones, around 94% occurring once. The sequences come from peripheral blood, collected on day 0 of AZD1222 vaccination. The source is an adult in good health.

The sample holds one count of this clone. The CDR3 DNA reads as TGTGCCAGCAGTTACGATTGGGGGAACACTGAAGCTTTCTTT. Translated, it gives CASSYDWGNTEAFF. J is TRBJ1-1 and V is TRBV6-5, with D unclear. V was pared by 2 bases and J by 1 base, with 8 bases between. CDR3 length equals 14 residues. Germline CDR1 reads MNHEY; CDR2 reads SVGAGI.

Here the CDR3 reads CASSKPSSGNTIYF. The CDR3 coding sequence is TGTGCCAGTAGTAAGCCCTCCTCTGGAAACACCATATATTTT. The rearrangement uses TRBV19 and TRBJ1-3; unclear D gene. This CDR3 region has 14 residues. In germline, CDR1 is LNHDA, CDR2 SQIVND (reference sequence). The V gene lost 4 bases and the J gene lost 0 bases, with 7 bases spanning the gap.

The chain employs TRBV28 and TRBJ1-3; D possibly corresponds to TRBD1 (5 bases). V gave up 3 bases and J gave up 5 bases, with 11 bases separating them. From germline, CDR1 is MDHEN and CDR2 SYDVKM. The CDR3 sequence is 14 residues long. The CDR3 nucleotides are TGTGCCAGCAGTTTGCCAGGGCTTCGAAACACCATATATTTT. Amino acid sequence: CASSLPGLRNTIYF.

The V and J genes are TRBV12-3 or TRBV12-4 and TRBJ1-2, with 8 bases that match TRBD1. Trimming cost V 3 bases and J 6 bases; bases outside gene matches: 3. CDR3 size: 13 residues. This CDR3 reads CASSFSTGDGYTF. The DNA for the CDR3 is TGTGCCAGCAGTTTCTCGACAGGGGATGGCTACACCTTC.

The chain links TRBV6-5 to TRBJ2-5; 7 bases are shared with TRBD1. CDR3 length equals 15 residues. V lost 6 bases and J lost 2; bases outside the gene matches: 9. Germline V lookup: CDR1 MNHEY, CDR2 SVGAGI. The chain's CDR3 is CASRKTGTAQETQYF. The CDR3 DNA is TGTGCCAGCAGGAAAACCGGGACAGCTCAAGAGACCCAGTACTTC.

This sequence joins TRBV6-1 and TRBJ1-5; unclear D gene. Germline V lookup: CDR1 MNHNS, CDR2 SASEGT. Trimming cost V 2 bases and J 0 bases, with 8 bases left between them. The CDR3 extends over 15 amino acids. In DNA form, the CDR3 reads TGTGCCAGCAGTGAATTAAGAGATAGCAATCAGCCCCAGCATTTT. It is translated as CASSELRDSNQPQHF.

As to this clone: Different DNA sequences within this sample yield the same CDR3. The gene calls are TRBV6-1 and TRBJ1-2; D is possibly TRBD1 (5 bases). This CDR3 has 14 amino acids. Trimming stripped 1 base from V and 2 bases from J, with 8 bases between. Germline CDR1 reads MNHNS; CDR2 reads SASEGT. The CDR3 loop reads CASSEGGGNYGYTF. Written as DNA, the CDR3 is TGTGCCAGCAGTGAAGGCGGGGGGAACTATGGCTACACCTTC.

The gene calls are TRBV6-1 and TRBJ1-5; perhaps TRBD1 as D (6 bases). The CDR3 spans 16 residues. Germline V CDR1 and CDR2: MNHNS, SASEGT. The V and J ends lost 0 bases and 7 bases respectively, with 16 bases between them. Written as DNA, the CDR3 is TGTGCCAGCAGTGAAGCGTGGAGGGGGGGGCGACAGCCCCAGCATTTT. Translating it yields CASSEAWRGGRQPQHF.

The chain joins TRBV2 to TRBJ1-1, with TRBD1 as a possible D gene (5 bases). Germline lookup yields CDR1 SNHLY and CDR2 FYNNEI. The V gene lost 8 bases and the J gene lost 12 bases, with 19 bases spanning the gap. The CDR3 totals 12 residues. In nucleotides, the CDR3 is TGTGCCAGCTGCAGACACGGGGGTCGTTCTTTCTTT. This codes for CASCRHGGRSFF.

With respect to this clone: At one end, the junction sequence differs from germline, possibly due to a read error. J is TRBJ1-3 and V is TRBV5-5; D possibly corresponds to TRBD1 (6 bases). The CDR3 is made up of 12 amino acids. CDR1 and CDR2 from the germline V gene are SGHKS and YYEKEE (reference sequence). The CDR3 here is CASSLQGPSSDF. The CDR3, as DNA: TGTGCCAGCAGCTTGCAGGGGCCCTCATCCGATTTT.

The chain carries TRBV10-3 and TRBJ1-1; D gene ambiguous. The CDR3 is 16 residues long. Per germline, CDR1 ENHRY and CDR2 SYGVKD. The germline V and J ends were trimmed by 0 bases and 0 bases, with 11 bases remaining between them. CDR3 amino acids: CAISESSAGMNTEAFF. The CDR3 DNA reads as TGTGCCATCAGTGAGTCGTCGGCAGGAATGAACACTGAAGCTTTCTTT.

The chain is built from TRBV6-6 and TRBJ1-3, with 7 bases lining up with TRBD1. In germline, CDR1 is MNHNY, CDR2 SVGAGI (reference sequence). With 2 bases clipped from V and 2 bases from J, the junction kept 6 bases outside the gene matches. This CDR3 has 16 amino acids. The CDR3 DNA sequence: TGTGCCAGCAGTTACAAGACAGGGCCTGCTGGAAACACCATATATTTT. It is translated as CASSYKTGPAGNTIYF.

A remark on this clone: A junction end diverges from the germline sequence, so it may reflect a read error. The chain is built from TRBV6-5 and TRBJ2-5; 8 bases map to TRBD2. The CDR3 is 15 residues long. CDR1 and CDR2 from the germline V gene are MNHEY and SVGAGI. The chain's CDR3 is CASSLDWAGGREGHF. The CDR3 DNA sequence: TGTGCCAGCAGCCTCGATTGGGCGGGGGGAAGAGAGGGGCACTTC.

The chain has TRBV19 and TRBJ2-3, with D unclear. The V gene lost 3 bases and the J gene lost 6 bases, with 13 bases spanning the gap. CDR1 and CDR2 (germline): LNHDA, SQIVND (reference sequence). This CDR3 contains 14 residues. In nucleotides, the CDR3 is TGTGCCAGTAGTATGGCCTTAAGGTTGGATACGCAGTATTTT. Amino acids: CASSMALRLDTQYF.

The genes are TRBV4-1 and TRBJ2-6; maybe TRBD1 (5 bases). From germline, CDR1 is MGHRA and CDR2 YSYEKL. The CDR3 length is 15 residues. Trimming cost V 3 bases and J 2 bases, with 8 bases left between them. The CDR3 DNA reads TGCGCCAGCAGCCAGACAGTGCCTGGGGCCAACGTCCTGACTTTC. Translated, it gives CASSQTVPGANVLTF.

The chain combines TRBV5-5 with TRBJ2-5, with TRBD1 matching over 7 bases. Germline V gene data show CDR1 as SGHKS and CDR2 as YYEKEE (reference sequence). This CDR3 region has 15 residues. With 4 bases clipped from V and 5 bases from J, the junction kept 11 bases outside the gene matches. CDR3 nucleotides: TGTGCCAGCAGCCCCGGGACAGCGATGCGGGAGACCCAGTACTTC. Amino acid sequence: CASSPGTAMRETQYF.

This rearrangement joins TRBV4-3 to TRBJ2-1; TRBD2 agrees at 7 bases. Unmatched junction bases numbered 8, after V lost 0 bases and J lost 6 bases. This CDR3 is 16 amino acids long. In germline, CDR1 is LGHNA, CDR2 YSLEER. As DNA, the CDR3 is TGCGCCAGCAGCCAAGAAATAGCGGGCCCACTCAATGAGCAGTTCTTC. Its protein is CASSQEIAGPLNEQFF.

This chain connects TRBV2 to TRBJ1-1, with D unclear. The V end lost 4 bases, the J end lost 6 bases, and 9 bases lay between the germline ends. CDR3 length: 12 amino acids. CDR1 is SNHLY and CDR2 is FYNNEI in the germline V gene. The CDR3: CASSGGNAEAFF. The CDR3 DNA reads TGTGCCAGCAGTGGGGGTAACGCTGAAGCTTTCTTT.